The 21 T cell receptor beta chains reported below all come from one sample, sequenced in a study of response to subunit inactivated influenza vaccine. TCRdb independently ran MiXCR on the RT-PCR reads; one entry per CDR3 protein. The sample shows about 700,000 distinct CDR3 sequences, approximately 13% of them seen only once. Sequenced here: PBMCs from blood, sampled 14 to 15 days before vaccination. The receptor source for this set is a man aged 50-60 years who received an inactivated influenza vaccine.

This clonotype was observed a few times. The J gene is TRBJ2-1, the V gene TRBV20-1, with D possibly TRBD2 on 6 matching bases. CDR1 and CDR2 from the germline V gene are DFQATT and SNEGSKA (reference sequence). V lost 1 base and J lost 8, with 18 bases in between. The CDR3 covers 15 residues. This CDR3 reads CSARAPGAGVDEQFF. CDR3 bases: TGCAGTGCTAGAGCCCCAGGAGCGGGCGTGGATGAGCAGTTCTTC.

This clonotype was observed a handful of times. This chain uses TRBV28 with TRBJ2-7, with 9 bases identical to TRBD1. This CDR3 is 17 amino acids long. Germline CDR1 reads MDHEN; CDR2 reads SYDVKM. Trimming removed 2 bases from V and 7 bases from J; junction bases left unmatched: 15. The CDR3 here is CASSLPVTGTGYGEQYF. The CDR3 DNA is TGTGCCAGCAGTTTACCCGTTACCGGGACAGGGTATGGGGAGCAGTACTTC.

The gene calls are TRBV11-2 and TRBJ2-1, with TRBD2 as a possible D gene (6 bases). The V gene lost 0 bases and the J gene lost 4 bases, with 19 bases spanning the gap. CDR3 length: 18 amino acids. The V gene's germline CDR1 is SGHAT and CDR2 FQNNGV. The CDR3 bases are TGTGCCAGCAGCTTAGATCGCATGGGGGACTCAGGATACAATGAGCAGTTCTTC. Translated, it gives CASSLDRMGDSGYNEQFF.

The genes are TRBV7-9 and TRBJ2-1, with D tentatively TRBD1 (5 bases). The V end was cut by 5 bases, the J end by 10 bases, with 12 bases between. CDR3 length equals 12 residues. The germline V gene has CDR1 SEHNR and CDR2 FQNEAQ (reference sequence). CDR3 protein: CASSPWTLEQFF. The CDR3 DNA follows: TGTGCCAGCAGCCCCTGGACATTAGAGCAGTTCTTC.

This clonotype was seen a few times. V and J are TRBV27 and TRBJ1-6; 8 nucleotides line up with TRBD1. This CDR3 is 14 amino acids long. The V segment lost 8 bases and the J segment 8 bases; nucleotides outside the gene matches: 8. CDR1 and CDR2 (germline): MNHEY, SMNVEV (reference sequence). CDR3 in DNA: TGTGCCAGCGCCTTTACAGGGGGAGATTCACCCCTCCACTTT. Its translation is CASAFTGGDSPLHF.

This sequence joins TRBV18 and TRBJ2-5, with D possibly matching TRBD1 (7 bases). Germline lookup yields CDR1 KGHSH and CDR2 LQKENI. This CDR3 is built from 14 residues. V was pared by 3 bases and J by 5 bases, with 13 bases between. CDR3 residues: CASSPWTGGETQYF. The CDR3 DNA reads TGTGCCAGCTCACCTTGGACAGGAGGGGAGACCCAGTACTTC.

V is TRBV20-1 and J is TRBJ2-7; D might be TRBD1 (5 bases). CDR1 is DFQATT, CDR2 SNEGSKA, per germline (reference sequence). CDR3 length: 14 residues. The V and J ends lost 3 bases and 0 bases respectively, with 12 bases between them. The DNA for the CDR3 is TGCAGTGCTAGTAAGACAGTGAACTCCTACGAGCAGTACTTC. Encoded protein: CSASKTVNSYEQYF.

The chain uses TRBV7-8 and TRBJ2-2; 7 bases match TRBD1. Looked up from germline, CDR1 is SGHVS and CDR2 is FQNEAQ. This CDR3 has 14 residues. Trimming removed 8 bases from V and 5 bases from J; junction bases left unmatched: 8. As DNA, the CDR3 is TGTGCCAGCCACAGGGGCCGAGATACCGGGGAGCTGTTTTTT. Residues: CASHRGRDTGELFF.

This clonotype was counted between two and nine times. The rearrangement uses TRBV18 and TRBJ1-4; D uncertain. V lost 8 bases to trimming and J lost 0 bases, with 10 bases between them. The CDR3 spans 14 residues. Germline CDR1 is KGHSH and CDR2 is LQKENI. The CDR3 bases are TGTGCCAGCCGGGCCAGTGCAACTAATGAAAAACTGTTTTTT. The encoded protein is CASRASATNEKLFF.

The chain uses TRBV9 and TRBJ2-3; D gene unclear. From germline, CDR1 is SGDLS and CDR2 YYNGEE. CDR3 size: 14 residues. V was clipped by 4 bases and J by 2 bases, with 11 bases between them. For the CDR3, the DNA is TGTGCCAGCAGCCCCACCTTGCTCACAGATACGCAGTATTTT. Translating it yields CASSPTLLTDTQYF.

The rearrangement links TRBV24-1 to TRBJ2-1; no reliable D call. The CDR3 length is 14 residues. The ends were cut back, 5 bases at V and 5 bases at J, with 12 bases in the middle. Germline V lookup: CDR1 KGHDR, CDR2 SFDVKD. The CDR3 protein is CATSGARRNNEQFF. DNA for the CDR3: TGTGCCACCAGTGGGGCCCGGAGAAACAATGAGCAGTTCTTC.

This chain connects TRBV3-1 to TRBJ2-7; possibly TRBD1 or TRBD2 for D (5 bases each). V was clipped by 1 base and J by 6 bases, with 7 bases between them. The CDR3 consists of 12 residues. From germline, CDR1 is LGHDT and CDR2 YNNKEL (reference sequence). The CDR3 region has the DNA TGTGCCAGCAGCCAAGGGGGGAGCGAGCAGTACTTC. It translates to CASSQGGSEQYF.

This rearrangement joins TRBV4-2 to TRBJ2-7; 8 bases match TRBD1. The CDR3 runs to 15 residues. Germline CDR1 is LGHNA and CDR2 is YNFKEQ. Unmatched junction bases numbered 5, after V lost 0 bases and J lost 4 bases. The CDR3 loop reads CASSQDSGGKYEQYF. CDR3 coding DNA: TGTGCCAGCAGCCAAGATTCAGGGGGCAAGTACGAGCAGTACTTC.

This clonotype was counted only a few times. This chain links TRBV12-3 or TRBV12-4 with TRBJ1-2, with D possibly matching TRBD1 (5 bases). V gave up 5 bases and J gave up 4 bases, with 17 bases separating them. The CDR3 sequence is 15 residues long. The CDR3: CASSPNLGTAYGYTF. CDR3 nucleotide sequence: TGTGCCAGCAGTCCGAACCTCGGGACGGCCTATGGCTACACCTTC.

This rearrangement joins TRBV9 to TRBJ2-2; D remains ambiguous. V dropped 6 bases and J dropped 1 base, with 7 bases sitting between them. The CDR3 runs 13 residues. CDR1 is SGDLS, CDR2 YYNGEE, per germline. Written as DNA, the CDR3 is TGTGCCAGCAACTCAGAGAACACCGGGGAGCTGTTTTTT. Amino acids: CASNSENTGELFF. Variable domain in full (rest from reference TRBV9 and TRBJ2-2): DSGVTQTPKHLITATGQRVTLRCSPRSGDLSVYWYQQSLDQGLQFLIQYYNGEERAKGNILERFSAQQFPDLHSELNLSSLELGDSALYFCASNSENTGELFFGEGSRLTVL.

This chain joins TRBV6-1 and TRBJ2-5; TRBD2 aligns across 7 bases. CDR1 is MNHNS and CDR2 is SASEGT in the germline V gene. The CDR3 contains 16 residues. The trim removed 7 bases at V and 5 bases at J, leaving 16 bases unmatched. The DNA of the CDR3 is TGTGCCAGCAAGGCTTCCGGGACCTGGGGGGGGGAGACCCAGTACTTC. This gives the protein CASKASGTWGGETQYF.

This clonotype was counted a few times. CDR3 DNA sequence: TGTGCCAGCAGCCTCGGCAGCGGGAGGGCCGGGTCCTACAATGAGCAGTTCTTC. Translated, it gives CASSLGSGRAGSYNEQFF. The chain links TRBV6-2 or TRBV6-3 to TRBJ2-1; TRBD2 agrees at 10 bases. Looked up from germline, CDR1 is MNHEY and CDR2 is SVGEGT. V gave up 6 bases and J gave up 1 base; unmatched junction bases: 12. The CDR3 has 18 amino acids.

The chain is built from TRBV10-3 and TRBJ2-7; D remains unclear. Germline CDR1 reads ENHRY; CDR2 reads SYGVKD. The CDR3 length is 14 residues. V was trimmed by 3 bases and J by 1 base, leaving 10 bases between them. The CDR3 DNA is TGTGCCATCAGTGACGGTGGCTTTTCCTACGAGCAGTACTTC. This codes for CAISDGGFSYEQYF.

The rearrangement joins TRBV7-2 to TRBJ2-2; 9 nucleotides agree with TRBD1. Per the germline V gene, CDR1 is SGHTA and CDR2 is FQGNSA. V lost 5 bases to trimming and J lost 4 bases; unmatched junction nucleotides: 2. This CDR3 spans 14 amino acids. The CDR3 loop is CASSKGQGTGELFF. In DNA form, the CDR3 reads TGTGCCAGCAGCAAGGGACAGGGCACCGGGGAGCTGTTTTTT.

V gene TRBV6-5 combines with J gene TRBJ1-6; D is ambiguous. V was clipped by 2 bases and J by 4 bases, with 6 bases between them. Germline lookup yields CDR1 MNHEY and CDR2 SVGAGI. This CDR3 has 14 amino acids. In DNA form, the CDR3 reads TGTGCCAGCAGTTACGGACCGTATAATTCACCCCTCCACTTT. Translation gives CASSYGPYNSPLHF.

The chain couples TRBV7-9 to TRBJ2-7; tentative D call: TRBD2 (5 bases). CDR3 length: 14 amino acids. V lost 4 bases and J 2 bases, leaving 12 bases between the germline ends. Looked up from germline, CDR1 is SEHNR and CDR2 is FQNEAQ (reference sequence). CDR3 region: CASSSWTEPYEQYF. CDR3 DNA sequence: TGTGCCAGCAGCTCGTGGACTGAGCCCTACGAGCAGTACTTC.